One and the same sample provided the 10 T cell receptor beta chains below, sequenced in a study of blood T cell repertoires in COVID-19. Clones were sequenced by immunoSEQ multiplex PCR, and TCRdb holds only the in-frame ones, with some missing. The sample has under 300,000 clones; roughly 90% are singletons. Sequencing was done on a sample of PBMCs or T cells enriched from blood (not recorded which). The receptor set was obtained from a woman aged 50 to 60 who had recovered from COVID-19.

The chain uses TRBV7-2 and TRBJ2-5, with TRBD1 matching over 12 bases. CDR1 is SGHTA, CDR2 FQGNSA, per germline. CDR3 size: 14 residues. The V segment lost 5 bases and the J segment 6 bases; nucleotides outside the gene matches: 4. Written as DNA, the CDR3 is TGTGCCAGCAGCACGGGACAGGGGGCGAAGACCCAGTACTTC. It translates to CASSTGQGAKTQYF.

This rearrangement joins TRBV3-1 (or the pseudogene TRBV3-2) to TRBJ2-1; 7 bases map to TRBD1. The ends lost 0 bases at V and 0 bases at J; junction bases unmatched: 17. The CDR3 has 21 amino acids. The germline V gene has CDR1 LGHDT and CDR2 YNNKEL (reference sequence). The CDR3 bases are TGTGCCAGCAGCCAAGAAAACGGGGAAGAGGGGGCCTTAAGCTCCTACAATGAGCAGTTCTTC. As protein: CASSQENGEEGALSSYNEQFF.

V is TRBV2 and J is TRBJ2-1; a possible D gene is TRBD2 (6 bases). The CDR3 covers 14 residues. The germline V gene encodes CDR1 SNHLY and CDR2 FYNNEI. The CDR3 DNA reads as TGTGCAAGCCTGGGACTTAGGGATCCCAATGAGCAGTTCTTC. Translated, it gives CASLGLRDPNEQFF.

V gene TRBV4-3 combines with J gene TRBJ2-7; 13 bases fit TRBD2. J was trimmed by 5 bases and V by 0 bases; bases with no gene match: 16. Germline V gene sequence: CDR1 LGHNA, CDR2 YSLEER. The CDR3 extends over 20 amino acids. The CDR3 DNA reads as TGCGCCAGCAGCCAAGAAGACGGGTGGACTAGCGGGGGCTCACCCCACGAGCAGTACTTC. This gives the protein CASSQEDGWTSGGSPHEQYF.

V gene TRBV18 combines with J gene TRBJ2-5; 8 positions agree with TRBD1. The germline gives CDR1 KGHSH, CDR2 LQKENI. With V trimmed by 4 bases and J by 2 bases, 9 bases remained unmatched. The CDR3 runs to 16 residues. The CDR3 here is CASSQNRGDTQETQYF. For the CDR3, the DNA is TGTGCCAGCTCACAAAACAGGGGGGATACACAAGAGACCCAGTACTTC.

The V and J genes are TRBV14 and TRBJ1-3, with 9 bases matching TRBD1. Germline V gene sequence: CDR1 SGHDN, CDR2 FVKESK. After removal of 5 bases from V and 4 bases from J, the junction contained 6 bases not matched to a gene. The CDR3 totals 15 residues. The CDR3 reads CASSKRTGVGNTIYF. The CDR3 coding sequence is TGTGCCAGCAGCAAGAGGACAGGGGTAGGAAACACCATATATTTT.

As DNA, the CDR3 is TGTGCCAGCAGCTTAGAAGGGGGCGCAATTCAGGAGACCCAGTACTTC. This translates into CASSLEGGAIQETQYF. The chain couples TRBV5-6 to TRBJ2-5, with TRBD1 matching 7 bases. Trimming took 2 bases from V and 5 from J; bases not matched to a gene: 12. CDR1 SGHDT and CDR2 YYEEEE come from the germline V gene. The CDR3 is made up of 16 amino acids.

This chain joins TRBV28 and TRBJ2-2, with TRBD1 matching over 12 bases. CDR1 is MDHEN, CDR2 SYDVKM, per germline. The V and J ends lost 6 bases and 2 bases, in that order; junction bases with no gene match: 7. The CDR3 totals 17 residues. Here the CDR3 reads CASRVGTGGRNTGELFF. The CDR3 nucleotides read TGTGCCAGCAGGGTCGGGACAGGGGGCCGAAACACCGGGGAGCTGTTTTTT.

The CDR3 here is CATGPGQGLPDTQYF. The CDR3 nucleotides are TGTGCCACCGGCCCGGGACAGGGTTTACCAGATACGCAGTATTTT. This chain links TRBV15 with TRBJ2-3, with 9 bases fitting TRBD1. There are 15 residues in the CDR3. Germline V gene lookup returns CDR1 LNHNV and CDR2 YYDKDF (reference sequence). V was pared by 8 bases and J by 4 bases, with 10 bases of the junction left unmatched.

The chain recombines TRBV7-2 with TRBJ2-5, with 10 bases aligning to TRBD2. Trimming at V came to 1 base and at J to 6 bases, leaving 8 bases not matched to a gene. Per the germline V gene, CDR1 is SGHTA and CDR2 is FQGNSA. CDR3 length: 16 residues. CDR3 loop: CASSLVQASGSKTQYF. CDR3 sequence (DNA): TGTGCCAGCAGCTTAGTTCAGGCTAGCGGGAGTAAGACCCAGTACTTC.